These 12 T cell receptor beta chains share one sample of origin, sequenced in a study of blood T cell repertoires in COVID-19. Produced via immunoSEQ multiplex PCR; TCRdb's table is partial and in-frame only. In the table there are 200,000 or so clones, more than 70% of which are singletons. The sequenced material came from PBMCs or T cells enriched from blood (not recorded which). The receptors come from a middle-aged woman with acute COVID-19.

In nucleotides, the CDR3 is TGTGCCAGCAGCTTAGGGACAGGGCGTAATGAAAAACTGTTTTTT. Its translation: CASSLGTGRNEKLFF. This chain joins TRBV11-2 and TRBJ1-4; TRBD1 matches 8 bases. The germline gives CDR1 SGHAT, CDR2 FQNNGV. With 1 base clipped from V and 4 bases from J, the junction kept 2 bases outside the gene matches. The CDR3 sequence is 15 residues long.

The chain uses TRBV5-6 and TRBJ2-5; a possible D gene is TRBD1 (5 bases). CDR1 and CDR2 (germline): SGHDT, YYEEEE. Deletions cut 6 bases from V and 5 bases from J, with 11 bases between. The CDR3 contains 12 residues. The CDR3 loop reads CASTRPGETQYF. CDR3 nucleotides: TGTGCCAGCACTCGACCAGGGGAGACCCAGTACTTC.

The chain carries TRBV9 and TRBJ2-1, with D possibly TRBD2 on 5 matching bases. Looked up from germline, CDR1 is SGDLS and CDR2 is YYNGEE. Trimming took off 3 bases at V and 6 bases at J, with 16 bases between the two ends. The CDR3 sequence is 15 residues long. The CDR3 coding sequence is TGTGCCAGCAGCGGCGGTTGGGGAGTGGGCAATGAGCAGTTCTTC. Translation gives CASSGGWGVGNEQFF.

The CDR3 sequence: CASSTQGASGELFF. In nucleotides, the CDR3 is TGCGCCAGCAGCACACAGGGGGCGAGCGGGGAGCTGTTTTTT. The chain has TRBV4-3 and TRBJ2-2; 9 bases match TRBD1. J lost 7 bases, V lost 5 bases, and 5 bases had no gene match. The CDR3 sequence is 14 residues long. Germline CDR1 LGHNA, CDR2 YSLEER.

This clone came up a few times. The CDR3 protein is CASSQWTGVNSPLHF. In DNA form, the CDR3 reads TGCGCCAGCAGCCAATGGACAGGGGTAAATTCACCCCTCCACTTT. The V gene is TRBV4-1, the J gene TRBJ1-6; 9 positions match TRBD1. Germline V gene sequence: CDR1 MGHRA, CDR2 YSYEKL. With 2 bases clipped from V and 7 bases from J, the junction kept 3 bases outside the gene matches. This CDR3 region has 15 residues.

The V gene is TRBV12-3 or TRBV12-4, the J gene TRBJ2-3; 7 nucleotides line up with TRBD1. The V and J ends lost 7 bases and 5 bases, in that order; junction bases with no gene match: 6. There are 13 residues in the CDR3. The CDR3 DNA follows: TGTGCCAGCACCATCACAGGGGAAGATACGCAGTATTTT. It translates to CASTITGEDTQYF.

This clone occurred a few times. The chain uses TRBV24-1 and TRBJ2-1; no clear D. CDR3 size: 16 residues. V was shortened by 0 bases and J by 10 bases, with 18 bases between the two germline ends. The germline CDR1 and CDR2 sequences are KGHDR and SFDVKD. In DNA form, the CDR3 reads TGTGCCACCAGTGATTTGCCAACCAAGGTAATGAGGGAGCAGTTCTTC. Its translation: CATSDLPTKVMREQFF.

This clone has a single count. The V gene is TRBV30, the J gene TRBJ1-2; 9 nucleotides agree with TRBD1. The CDR3 totals 12 residues. Germline CDR1 and CDR2: GTSNPN and SVGIG (reference sequence). V was clipped by 5 bases and J by 8 bases; unmatched bases: 6. CDR3 protein: CAWYRGRIGYTF. Written as DNA, the CDR3 is TGTGCCTGGTACAGGGGGCGGATCGGCTACACCTTC.

The rearrangement uses TRBV28 and TRBJ1-1; a weak D match, TRBD1 (5 bases). CDR1 MDHEN and CDR2 SYDVKM come from the germline V gene. This CDR3 is 15 amino acids long. Trimming took off 5 bases at V and 1 base at J, with 14 bases between the two ends. Here the CDR3 DNA reads TGTGCCAGCAGTCCCCTTCAGGGTTCGAACACTGAAGCTTTCTTT. Its translation: CASSPLQGSNTEAFF.

The chain couples TRBV5-1 to TRBJ2-5; TRBD2 matches 8 bases. The CDR3 contains 14 residues. With 3 bases clipped from V and 1 base from J, the junction kept 2 bases outside the gene matches. Germline loops: CDR1 SGHRS, CDR2 YFSETQ. The CDR3: CASSYGGAQETQYF. CDR3 nucleotides: TGCGCCAGCAGCTACGGGGGGGCCCAAGAGACCCAGTACTTC.

This rearrangement joins TRBV6-5 to TRBJ2-1, with 8 bases that match TRBD1. The CDR3 totals 15 residues. Germline loops: CDR1 MNHEY, CDR2 SVGAGI. V dropped 6 bases and J dropped 6; count of bases not matched to a gene: 10. The DNA for the CDR3 is TGTGCCAGCAGCCGAGGGGGACAGGTGGGCAATGAGCAGTTCTTC. It specifies CASSRGGQVGNEQFF.

The rearrangement joins TRBV9 to TRBJ2-1; TRBD2 aligns across 9 bases. Per germline, CDR1 SGDLS and CDR2 YYNGEE. The CDR3 has 16 amino acids. J was trimmed by 6 bases and V by 4 bases; bases with no gene match: 11. The chain's CDR3 is CASSPLAGIAFNEQFF. DNA for the CDR3: TGTGCCAGCAGCCCTCTAGCGGGAATAGCTTTCAATGAGCAGTTCTTC. The variable domain in full, completed from reference TRBV9 and TRBJ2-1, reads DSGVTQTPKHLITATGQRVTLRCSPRSGDLSVYWYQQSLDQGLQFLIQYYNGEERAKGNILERFSAQQFPDLHSELNLSSLELGDSALYFCASSPLAGIAFNEQFFGPGTRLTVL.